This entry features one T cell receptor beta chain sequence. Antigen specificity is unknown. Germline V gene sequence: CDR1 MGHRA, CDR2 YSYEKL. This CDR3 has 15 residues. Germline trimming cut 4 bases from V and 5 bases from J; bases unmatched to any gene: 7. This entry comes from a study of cytomegalovirus exposure and HLA in healthy donors. The study, taken as a whole, reports: The authors confirmed in vitro that three CMV-associated chains were specific for CMV antigens. Other equally common chains were less clonally expanded than HLA-associated TCR beta chains, a later analysis showed. In a later analysis, DRB1 alleles had the most associated TCRs; HLA-C alleles the fewest. A previous analysis found most TCR beta V segments productive roughly 90% or roughly 30% of the time.

In the PCR, 60 Vbeta and 13 Jbeta primers were used. TCRdb's table, derived via immunoSEQ multiplex PCR, lists solely in-frame clones and lacks some. The sample includes approximately 100,000 clones, around 75% of them seen just once. This TCR was sampled from a young man in good health and CMV-seropositive. The chain recombines TRBV4-1 with TRBJ2-7; 11 nucleotides match TRBD2. Input material: PBMCs. CDR3 DNA: TGCGCCAGCAGCCGAGAAACTAGCGGGGGACACGAGCAGTACTTC. This translates into CASSRETSGGHEQYF.